Listed below are T cell receptor beta chains from one sample, sequenced in a study of T cells after posttransplantation cyclophosphamide. Data came from immunoSEQ multiplex PCR; TCRdb stores just in-frame clones and leaves some out. The table lists about 38,000 clones, no singletons, with about 6.2% in the top ten. Sequenced material: PBMCs. These receptors were taken from a man in his thirties or forties in good health and a related stem cell transplant donor. Both conserved end residues are trimmed from each CDR3.

V: TRBV11-2; CDR3: ASSPLERTAPYEQY
V: TRBV5-6; CDR3: ASSQGQGGNTEAF
V: TRBV7-9; CDR3: ASTLGTGLFNTEAF
V: TRBV5-1; CDR3: ASSYGLAGATDTQY
V: TRBV20-1; CDR3: SARLVNEQF
V: TRBV9; CDR3: ASSVNNYNEQF
V: TRBV11-3; CDR3: ASSSYGLAGNTGELF
V: TRBV5-8; CDR3: ASTRLPGGTQY
V: TRBV5-1; CDR3: ASSFVSGGAYNEQF
V: TRBV28; CDR3: ASSFPRQGRDFIQY
V: TRBV6-4; CDR3: ASSEMGPNNEQF
V: TRBV4-1; CDR3: ASSTYRPPTNEKLF
V: TRBV7-2; CDR3: ASRTTSGVNTQY
V: TRBV4-2; CDR3: ASSQDLTRGVDEQY
V: TRBV18; CDR3: ASSATSGGPNEQF
V: TRBV12-3/TRBV12-4; CDR3: ASSLPSSGSAHSNQPQH
V: TRBV2; CDR3: ASSTGQRSNEQY
V: TRBV6-2/TRBV6-3; CDR3: ASRTFRRGYT
V: TRBV9; CDR3: ASSAEGGMVNTEAF
V: TRBV7-2; CDR3: ASSLAAGNNSPLH
V: TRBV5-1; CDR3: ASSLLPGARGYGYT
V: TRBV15; CDR3: ATSREYPGGGTDTQY
V: TRBV15; CDR3: ATSSPRGVGRDNEKLF
V: TRBV6-5; CDR3: ASSYSGQGGNEKLF
V: TRBV4-1; CDR3: ASSWDKYTGELF
V: TRBV28; CDR3: AIREQGVYNSPLH
V: TRBV2; CDR3: ASRPGTGWRETQY
V: TRBV27; CDR3: ASSNLQLLNEKLF
V: TRBV14; CDR3: ASSQDLYYGYT
V: TRBV24-1; CDR3: ATSDFQRQGGGNEQF
V: TRBV9; CDR3: ASSLRGGAEAF
V: TRBV5-1; CDR3: ASSPPPGTGHYGYT
V: TRBV7-9; CDR3: ASSLGFSGGAGANVLT